The text below deals with one T cell receptor (beta chain). It has no known antigen specificity. Nothing much larger sits one base from this clone, and base qualities are not available. TCRbeta CDR3 regions were amplified from genomic DNA using the immunoSEQ Assay, a bias-controlled multiplex PCR. On the study's bioinformatics: The number of nucleated cells in each sample was estimated by amplification of reference gene primers within the assay. To quantify the absolute abundance of each unique TCRbeta CDR3 rearrangement, sequence reads were collapsed and filtered. For each sample, productive Simpson clonality was calculated as the square root of Simpson's diversity index over productive rearrangements. TCRdb provides this immuneACCESS table in a form limited to in-frame rearrangements. Some clones are lacking; in checked studies, under half of them reflect an unresolved V gene, and why the rest are absent is not known. V and J calls and clone size are those listed in that table; D and trimming were worked out from the DNA. The sample contains about 250,000 clones, less than 90% of them found a single time. The ten top clones hold less than 3% of the sample.

This sample stems from a study of blood T cell repertoires in COVID-19 (dated by TCRdb to the early 2020s). Regarding the study in general: Collaborator samples came from the United States, Italy and Spain and covered acute and convalescent phases of COVID-19. The material from the prospective study consisted of cDNA or gDNA derived from T cells, B-cell-depleted T cells, or PBMCs. Deeply sampled blood TCRbeta repertoires from subjects exposed to, actively infected with, or recovered from COVID-19 were included in the dataset. The repertoires were made available in a free public database intended to serve as a resource for research on the immune response to SARS-CoV-2. The samples were drawn from the first 160 participants of the ongoing ImmuneRACE study and from roughly 1,300 subjects provided by 6 global collaborators. A de-identified subject ID, COVID-19 status, age in years and sex were almost always included in the sample metadata. Where available, HLA class I and class II types were taken from metadata supplied by the sample provider and were not determined by assay-based typing. Broad study findings and their caveats: Clinical and demographic metadata were provided uncurated, with the amount varying by source and participant.

Participants in the prospective study were aged roughly 18 to 95 years, lived in 20 to 30 United States geographic areas, and enrolled through a virtual design. Cohort assignment in the prospective study relied on participant-reported clinical history from a screening survey and a study questionnaire. Recovered participants in ImmuneRACE Cohort 3 were defined as having two consecutive negative NP/OP PCR tests, clearance from a healthcare professional, or resolution of symptoms. Mobile phlebotomists in the prospective study collected whole blood, serum and a nasopharyngeal or oropharyngeal swab from every participant. Participants in the prospective study had the option to provide additional blood draws and questionnaires over an approximately 2-month period. Before DNA extraction, blood samples from the prospective study were shipped at room temperature or frozen. CDR3 length: 16 amino acids, cysteine to phenylalanine. Just CDR3 DNA is preserved here, 48 bases in frame from base 1. V and J lose 2 bases and 1 base, and a span of 14 bases separates them. CDR1 and CDR2 are drawn from the germline V gene: KGHSH, LQKENI.

Sample: PBMCs or T cells enriched from blood (not recorded which). The chain was built from TRBV18 and TRBJ2-5; TRBD2 is a possible D gene, resting on 5 matching bases. This clonotype originated in a woman aged 45-60 years who had recovered from COVID-19. In nucleotide form, the sequence is TGTGCCAGCTCACCATCCTATACCGGGATCCAAGAGACCCAGTACTTC. The resulting protein is CASSPSYTGIQETQYF.